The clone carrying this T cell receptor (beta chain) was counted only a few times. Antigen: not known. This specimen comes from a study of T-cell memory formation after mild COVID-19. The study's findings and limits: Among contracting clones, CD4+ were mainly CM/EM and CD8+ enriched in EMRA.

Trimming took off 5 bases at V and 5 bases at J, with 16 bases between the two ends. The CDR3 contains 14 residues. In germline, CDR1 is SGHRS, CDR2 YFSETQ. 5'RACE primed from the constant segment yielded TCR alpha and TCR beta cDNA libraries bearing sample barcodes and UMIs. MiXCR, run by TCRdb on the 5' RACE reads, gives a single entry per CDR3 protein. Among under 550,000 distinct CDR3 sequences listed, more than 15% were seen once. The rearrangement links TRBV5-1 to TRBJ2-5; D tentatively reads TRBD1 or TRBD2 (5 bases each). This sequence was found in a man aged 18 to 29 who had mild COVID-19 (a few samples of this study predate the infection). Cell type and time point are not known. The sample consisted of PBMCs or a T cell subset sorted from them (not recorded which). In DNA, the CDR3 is TGCGCCAGCAGTCCCTGGGGCACGGGGGAGACCCAGTACTTC. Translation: CASSPWGTGETQYF.